The source of this T cell receptor beta chain is a study of regulatory T cells in long-lasting Graves disease. Time point of the sample: persistent/refractory GD, antithyroid drugs over 5 years with positive TRAb. PBMC RNA served as the TCR library source. Investigators prepared the TCR beta libraries by applying iRepertoire HTBI primers and Arm-PCR of CDR3 regions. Study processing details: Across all samples, about 60 TRBV segments and more than 11 TRBJ segments were identified. MiXCR, run by TCRdb on the multiplex PCR reads, gives a single entry per CDR3 protein. Here the V and J calls rest on TCRdb's processing, not on the authors' analysis. The profile covers some 470,000 distinct CDR3 sequences, with 20% to 25% appearing a single time and 7% to 9% taken by the ten largest. General study findings and limits: Researchers examined only peripheral blood and not thyroid tissue. Sharing of public clonotypes was greater in persistent patients (about 3,000) than in new patients (around 1,000).

This clonotype was detected a few times. Its antigen remains unknown. V shed 3 bases and J shed 5 bases, with 10 bases lying between them. Germline V gene sequence: CDR1 SGHTA, CDR2 FQGTGA. This CDR3 is 13 amino acids long. The sample here was peripheral blood mononuclear cells (PBMCs), taken when the disease was refractory, from a patient treated with antithyroid drugs. This clonotype was obtained from a female donor with Graves disease. The chain employs TRBV7-3 and TRBJ2-5; possibly TRBD1 for D (5 bases). CDR3: CASSFSGSETQYF. DNA for the CDR3: TGTGCCAGCAGCTTCTCAGGGTCGGAGACCCAGTACTTC.